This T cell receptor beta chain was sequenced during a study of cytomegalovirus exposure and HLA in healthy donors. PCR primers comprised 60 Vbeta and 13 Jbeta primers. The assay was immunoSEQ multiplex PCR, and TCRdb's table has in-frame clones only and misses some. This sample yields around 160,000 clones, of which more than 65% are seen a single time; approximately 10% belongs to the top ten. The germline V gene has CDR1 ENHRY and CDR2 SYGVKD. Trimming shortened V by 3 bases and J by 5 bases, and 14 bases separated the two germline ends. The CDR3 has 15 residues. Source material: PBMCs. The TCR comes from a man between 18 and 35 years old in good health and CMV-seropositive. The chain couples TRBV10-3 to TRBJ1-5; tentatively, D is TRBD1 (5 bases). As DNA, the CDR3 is TGTGCCATCAGTGACCCTGCCGCCAGGGATCAGCCCCAGCATTTT. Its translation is CAISDPAARDQPQHF.